A single sample is the source of the 24 T cell receptor beta chains below, sequenced in a study of read filtering for tumor transcriptome and immune sequencing. Molecular barcoded adaptors covering alpha/delta and beta/gamma chains were used on approximately 400 ng RNA. MiXCR, applied by TCRdb to the reads, yields one record per CDR3 protein. The table has roughly 46,000 distinct CDR3 sequences, over 9.5% seen once. Sequences were obtained from a population of CD138-negative cells sorted from bone marrow. These receptors were collected from a donor over 35 with multiple myeloma.

This clonotype came up many times. This chain joins TRBV7-9 and TRBJ2-3; perhaps TRBD2 as D (5 bases). Germline V gene data show CDR1 as SEHNR and CDR2 as FQNEAQ (reference sequence). The CDR3 extends over 15 amino acids. V was shortened by 6 bases and J by 6 bases, with 19 bases between the two germline ends. This CDR3 is CASRTGSVPGDTQYF. CDR3 in DNA: TGTGCCAGCAGGACGGGGAGCGTCCCGGGGGATACGCAGTATTTT.

The chain is built from TRBV7-2 and TRBJ1-1; tentative D call: TRBD1 (5 bases). Trimming took off 5 bases at V and 1 base at J, with 17 bases between the two ends. Germline CDR1 is SGHTA and CDR2 is FQGNSA. The CDR3 has 16 residues. The CDR3: CASSTGWGRENTEAFF. The CDR3 region has the DNA TGTGCCAGCAGCACTGGGTGGGGCAGAGAGAACACTGAAGCTTTCTTT. Supplemented by reference TRBV7-2 and TRBJ1-1, the full variable domain reads GAGVSQSPSNKVTEKGKDVELRCDPISGHTALYWYRQSLGQGLEFLIYFQGNSAPDKSGLPSDRFSAERTGGSVSTLTIQRTQQEDSAVYLCASSTGWGRENTEAFFGQGTRLTVV.

This clonotype was counted many times. The chain couples TRBV27 to TRBJ2-3; 12 positions agree with TRBD2. The J segment lost 2 bases and the V segment lost 6 bases, leaving 3 bases of the junction unmatched. The CDR3 is made up of 15 amino acids. Germline assignment: CDR1 MNHEY and CDR2 SMNVEV (reference sequence). The DNA for the CDR3 is TGTGCCAGCAGAACTAGCGGGAGGCTCACAGATACGCAGTATTTT. It codes for CASRTSGRLTDTQYF.

There are a few counts of this clonotype. This sequence may be a read error, since a much larger clone differs from it by one base. This chain joins TRBV29-1 and TRBJ2-2; D is perhaps TRBD2 (5 bases). The CDR3 covers 13 residues. Germline V lookup: CDR1 SQVTM, CDR2 ANQGSEA. The CDR3 here is CSAPRENTGELLF. CDR3 nucleotide sequence: TGCAGCGCCCCGAGGGAAAACACCGGGGAGCTGTTATTT.

A remark on this clonotype: This likely came from a read error, as a far larger clone is one base away. The chain is built from TRBV7-2 and TRBJ1-1; D unresolved. Germline loops: CDR1 SGHTA, CDR2 FQGNSA. With 1 base removed from V and 5 bases from J, the gap between germline ends came to 11 bases. The CDR3 contains 14 residues. The CDR3 sequence is CASSLGKLWTEAFF. CDR3 sequence (DNA): TGTGCCAGCAGCTTAGGGAAGCTTTGGACTGAAGCTTTCTTT.

For this clonotype: A read error may account for a junction end that differs from germline. V and J are TRBV5-5 and TRBJ1-4; D possibly corresponds to TRBD1 (5 bases). In germline, CDR1 is SGHKS, CDR2 YYEKEE (reference sequence). This CDR3 contains 16 residues. The CDR3 region has the DNA TGTGCCTGCAGCCCGGCCGGGGGGACTGGGGGTGAAAAACTGTTTTTT. As protein: CACSPAGGTGGEKLFF.

There are many counts of this clonotype. This chain uses TRBV20-1 with TRBJ2-7; tentative D call: TRBD1 (5 bases). The ends were cut back, 5 bases at V and 1 base at J, with 15 bases in the middle. The CDR3 runs 14 residues. Germline V gene data show CDR1 as DFQATT and CDR2 as SNEGSKA (reference sequence). CDR3 loop: CSAVGQERSYEQYF. Written as DNA, the CDR3 is TGCAGTGCTGTGGGGCAGGAACGTTCCTACGAGCAGTACTTC.

The rearrangement joins TRBV20-1 to TRBJ2-5; D tentatively fits TRBD1 or TRBD2 (5 bases each). Deletions cut 0 bases from V and 5 bases from J, with 16 bases between. The CDR3 extends over 15 amino acids. Germline V CDR1 and CDR2: DFQATT, SNEGSKA (reference sequence). Here the CDR3 DNA reads TGCAGTGCTAGAGATCAGCGTGTTGGGACGGAGACCCAGTACTTC. Protein sequence: CSARDQRVGTETQYF.

This clonotype was observed many times. This chain uses TRBV6-5 with TRBJ1-1, with TRBD1 matching 8 bases. V trimming: 1 base; J trimming: 7 bases; junction bases outside the gene matches: 8. There are 15 residues in the CDR3. Per germline, CDR1 MNHEY and CDR2 SVGAGI. The CDR3 spells CASSYYTGGLNEAFF. The CDR3 region has the DNA TGTGCCAGCAGTTACTACACAGGGGGTTTGAATGAAGCTTTCTTT.

The table lists this clonotype with many counts. The chain employs TRBV29-1 and TRBJ1-1; D is perhaps TRBD1 (6 bases). Germline CDR1 SQVTM, CDR2 ANQGSEA. The CDR3 loop spans 14 amino acids. V was cut by 2 bases and J by 8 bases, with 18 bases left in between. The CDR3 DNA is TGCAGCGTTGAACTATCCAGGGGAGACGCCGAAGCTTTCTTT. Translating it yields CSVELSRGDAEAFF. Based on the CDR3 plus reference TRBV29-1 and TRBJ1-1, the full variable domain is SAVISQKPSRDICQRGTSLTIQCQVDSQVTMMFWYRQQPGQSLTLIATANQGSEATYESGFVIDKFPISRPNLTFSTLTVSNMSPEDSSIYLCSVELSRGDAEAFFGQGTRLTVV.

Ten or more counts support this clonotype. The chain uses TRBV29-1 and TRBJ2-5; D remains ambiguous. V dropped 7 bases and J dropped 0 bases, with 18 bases sitting between them. Germline CDR1 and CDR2: SQVTM and ANQGSEA. This CDR3 has 15 amino acids. The CDR3 loop reads CSGTLSTRYQETQYF. The DNA of the CDR3 is TGCAGCGGGACCCTGAGTACCCGATACCAAGAGACCCAGTACTTC.

This clonotype was recorded at least ten times. This sequence joins TRBV20-1 and TRBJ2-7; D gene ambiguous. This CDR3 has 13 amino acids. Between the trimmed V and J ends, which lost 1 base and 0 bases, there was a span of 7 bases. Germline V gives CDR1 DFQATT, CDR2 SNEGSKA (reference sequence). The CDR3 DNA follows: TGCAGTGCTAGAGTAGAATACTCCTACGAGCAGTACTTC. Its translation: CSARVEYSYEQYF.

This clonotype was observed at least ten times. V gene TRBV12-3 or TRBV12-4 combines with J gene TRBJ2-1, with 7 positions matching TRBD2. The V gene end was trimmed by 7 bases and the J gene end by 3 bases; junction bases not matched to a gene: 6. This CDR3 region has 14 residues. CDR3 nucleotides: TGTGCCAGCACTCTTGGACTAGACTACAATGAGCAGTTCTTC. Protein product: CASTLGLDYNEQFF.

This clonotype was found many times. The chain is built from TRBV7-2 and TRBJ2-5; TRBD2 aligns across 11 bases. V shed 6 bases, J shed 4 bases, and the junction held 7 bases outside the gene matches. Germline CDR1 is SGHTA and CDR2 is FQGNSA. This CDR3 contains 15 residues. The CDR3 spells CASRRTSGSGETQYF. In DNA, the CDR3 is TGTGCCAGCAGAAGAACTAGCGGGAGTGGAGAGACCCAGTACTTC.

For this clonotype: A much larger clone lies a single base off, so this may be a read error. V is TRBV7-8 and J is TRBJ2-2, with 7 bases identical to TRBD2. The CDR3 covers 16 residues. CDR1 SGHVS and CDR2 FQNEAQ come from the germline V gene. The CDR3 DNA is TGTGCCAGCATGCGGCTGGCGGGAGTCCCCACCGGGGAGCTGCTTTTT. Its protein is CASMRLAGVPTGELLF.

Worth noting for this clonotype: This clone may be a read error of a much larger clone one base away. The chain uses TRBV11-2 and TRBJ2-5; D is ambiguous. Trimming took off 4 bases at V and 5 bases at J, with 8 bases between the two ends. This CDR3 contains 12 residues. The V gene's germline CDR1 is SGHAT and CDR2 FQNNGV. CDR3 sequence (DNA): TGTGCCAGCAGCTCGCTAGGGGAGACCCAGTACTTC. Encoded protein: CASSSLGETQYF.

This clonotype was seen at least ten times. V gene TRBV5-1 combines with J gene TRBJ2-1; the D gene is possibly TRBD2 (5 bases). The germline V and J ends were trimmed by 5 bases and 6 bases, with 18 bases remaining between them. This CDR3 is built from 15 residues. The V gene's germline CDR1 is SGHRS and CDR2 YFSETQ. The CDR3 region has the DNA TGCGCCAGCAGTCCCGCTGGTGGGAGTGTCAATGAGCAGTTCTTC. This gives the protein CASSPAGGSVNEQFF.

In the case of this clonotype: It may be a read error: a sequence one base away is much more abundant. The chain carries TRBV20-1 and TRBJ1-1, with D possibly matching TRBD1 (5 bases). This CDR3 region has 13 residues. Trimming pared 5 bases from V and 6 bases from J, leaving 16 bases between. Per the germline V gene, CDR1 is DFQATT and CDR2 is SNEGSKA (reference sequence). The CDR3 nucleotides read TGCAGTGCTGGGGGGGTGAGGGACTCTGAAGCTTTCTTT. Protein product: CSAGGVRDSEAFF.

This sequence joins TRBV28 and TRBJ2-7; D remains ambiguous. Germline V gives CDR1 MDHEN, CDR2 SYDVKM. CDR3 length: 11 residues. In DNA form, the CDR3 reads TGTGGGACCAGTACCTACTACGAGCAGTACTTC. This gives the protein CGTSTYYEQYF.

Many counts were recorded for this clonotype. The chain recombines TRBV29-1 with TRBJ2-2, with a tentative D call TRBD1 (5 bases). Trimming took 3 bases from V and 7 from J, leaving 18 bases between them. This CDR3 contains 15 residues. The V gene's germline CDR1 is SQVTM and CDR2 ANQGSEA. The CDR3 is CSVEGYVGRSGELFF. In nucleotides, the CDR3 is TGCAGCGTTGAGGGCTACGTGGGGCGGAGCGGGGAGCTGTTTTTT.

This clonotype was counted many times. The chain carries TRBV20-1 and TRBJ2-3, with 13 positions matching TRBD2. CDR3 length: 15 amino acids. J gave up 5 bases and V 5 bases, and 7 bases lay outside the gene matches. Per the germline V gene, CDR1 is DFQATT and CDR2 is SNEGSKA (reference sequence). CDR3 loop: CSAVGLAGVVDTQYF. The CDR3, as DNA: TGCAGTGCTGTCGGACTAGCGGGAGTAGTAGATACGCAGTATTTT.

This clonotype was seen repeatedly, ten times or more. V usage is TRBV12-3 or TRBV12-4 and J usage is TRBJ1-5, with a weak D call TRBD1 (6 bases). Trimming shortened V by 5 bases and J by 6 bases, and 11 bases separated the two germline ends. This CDR3 is built from 13 residues. In nucleotides, the CDR3 is TGTGCCAGCAGTGGAAGGGGGACTCAGCCCCAGCATTTT. Its translation: CASSGRGTQPQHF.

This clonotype was seen at least ten times. The gene calls are TRBV15 and TRBJ2-1; TRBD1 matches at 8 bases. V lost 4 bases and J lost 7; bases outside the gene matches: 9. CDR3 length: 15 residues. Germline CDR1 LNHNV, CDR2 YYDKDF (reference sequence). The CDR3 reads CATSTRQGLGNEQFF. The CDR3 DNA is TGTGCCACCAGCACCAGACAGGGGCTAGGGAATGAGCAGTTCTTC.

This clonotype was found many times. V and J are TRBV29-1 and TRBJ2-1; possibly TRBD2 for D (6 bases). The V and J ends lost 3 bases and 0 bases respectively, with 9 bases between them. This CDR3 region has 14 residues. The V gene's germline CDR1 is SQVTM and CDR2 ANQGSEA. The CDR3 loop reads CSVDREVSYNEQFF. The CDR3 DNA reads as TGCAGCGTTGATAGGGAGGTCTCCTACAATGAGCAGTTCTTC.